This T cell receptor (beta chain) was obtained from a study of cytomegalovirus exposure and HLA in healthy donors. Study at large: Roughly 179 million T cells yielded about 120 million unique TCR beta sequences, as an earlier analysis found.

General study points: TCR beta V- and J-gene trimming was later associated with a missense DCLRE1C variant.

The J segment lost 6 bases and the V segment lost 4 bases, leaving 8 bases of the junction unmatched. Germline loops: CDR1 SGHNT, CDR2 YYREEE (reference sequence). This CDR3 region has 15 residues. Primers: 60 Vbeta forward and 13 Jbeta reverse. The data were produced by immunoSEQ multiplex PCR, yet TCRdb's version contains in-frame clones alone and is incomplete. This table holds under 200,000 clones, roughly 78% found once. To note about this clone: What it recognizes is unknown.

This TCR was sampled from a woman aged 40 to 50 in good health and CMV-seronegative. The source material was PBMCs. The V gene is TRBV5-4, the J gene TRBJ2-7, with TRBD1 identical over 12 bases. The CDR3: CASSPVGQGASEQYF. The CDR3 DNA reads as TGTGCCAGCAGCCCCGTGGGACAGGGGGCTTCCGAGCAGTACTTC. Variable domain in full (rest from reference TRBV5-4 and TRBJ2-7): ETGVTQSPTHLIKTRGQQVTLRCSSQSGHNTVSWYQQALGQGPQFIFQYYREEENGRGNFPPRFSGLQFPNYSSELNVNALELDDSALYLCASSPVGQGASEQYFGPGTRLTVT.